The clone carrying this TCR beta chain was observed at least ten times. The germline CDR1 and CDR2 sequences are SGHAT and FQNNGV. V lost 4 bases to trimming and J lost 9 bases, with 7 bases between them. The CDR3 extends over 11 amino acids. This sample was included in a study of T cells of healthy individuals. TCRdb reprocessed the 5' RACE reads with MiXCR, giving one entry per CDR3 protein. Among around 83,000 distinct CDR3 sequences, approximately 4.7% were seen once, and the ten largest hold about 7.5%. This TCR was recovered from a female donor in good health. The rearrangement uses TRBV11-2 and TRBJ2-1; D call uncertain. The CDR3 DNA reads TGTGCCAGCAGCTCCGGTGGTGAGCAGTTCTTC. This codes for CASSSGGEQFF. Complete variable domain (other parts from reference TRBV11-2 and TRBJ2-1): EAGVAQSPRYKIIEKRQSVAFWCNPISGHATLYWYQQILGQGPKLLIQFQNNGVVDDSQLPKDRFSAERLKGVDSTLKIQPAKLEDSAVYLCASSSGGEQFFGPGTRLTVL.